The 29 T cell receptor beta chains below come from one sample, sequenced in a study of blood T cells in healthy people across ages. Then a second PCR, running about 7 to 11 cycles, was carried out with a sample-barcoded 5' primer and a J-beta primer mix. One entry per CDR3 protein, called by TCRdb with MiXCR from the 5' RACE reads. The sample has 1.5 million to 2 million distinct CDR3 sequences, roughly 49% seen once; the top ten hold approximately 2.1%. The material sequenced was blood. These receptors were collected from a woman in her forties in good health.

Note on this clonotype: The junction differs from germline at one of its ends, possibly a read error. This chain links TRBV7-3 with TRBJ1-6, with unresolved D. Germline CDR1 and CDR2: SGHTA and FQGTGA. The CDR3 length is 16 residues. The CDR3 sequence: CAGSFQDTSRGSPLHF. The CDR3 nucleotides read TGTGCCGGCAGCTTTCAAGACACCTCCCGAGGATCACCCCTCCACTTT.

This clonotype was picked up a small number of times. CDR3 DNA: TGTGCCATCAGTCAAGGACCTCCCCTAAGGGGCTACACCTTC. Translating it yields CAISQGPPLRGYTF. The chain has TRBV10-3 and TRBJ1-2; the D is unclear. Trimming pared 5 bases from V and 8 bases from J, leaving 18 bases between. This CDR3 region has 14 residues. From germline, CDR1 is ENHRY and CDR2 SYGVKD.

V gene TRBV24-1 combines with J gene TRBJ2-3; tentatively, D is TRBD2 (6 bases). Looked up from germline, CDR1 is KGHDR and CDR2 is SFDVKD. V lost 7 bases and J 1 base, leaving 8 bases between the germline ends. The CDR3 sequence is 13 residues long. CDR3 nucleotide sequence: TGTGCCACCAGGGGACTCCGCACAGATACGCAGTATTTT. This codes for CATRGLRTDTQYF.

This clonotype was detected a few times. CDR3 sequence: CASDYRGASSYNEQFF. For the CDR3, the DNA is TGTGCCAGCGATTATCGGGGAGCGAGCTCCTACAATGAGCAGTTCTTC. The chain has TRBV9 and TRBJ2-1, with D maybe TRBD2 (5 bases). This CDR3 contains 16 residues. CDR1 SGDLS and CDR2 YYNGEE come from the germline V gene. Trimming stripped 7 bases from V and 0 bases from J, with 17 bases between.

J is TRBJ2-5 and V is TRBV20-1; weak D call: TRBD2 (7 bases). Trimming stripped 0 bases from V and 7 bases from J, with 24 bases between. There are 17 residues in the CDR3. CDR1 is DFQATT, CDR2 SNEGSKA, per germline (reference sequence). Here the CDR3 DNA reads TGCAGTGCTAGAGAGGTTTGGCGGGGGCCCGATGGACCGACCCAGTACTTC. Amino acid sequence: CSAREVWRGPDGPTQYF.

The chain couples TRBV4-1 to TRBJ2-3; perhaps TRBD1 as D (6 bases). The V gene's germline CDR1 is MGHRA and CDR2 YSYEKL. V lost 4 bases and J lost 2, with 16 bases in between. There are 16 residues in the CDR3. The CDR3 coding sequence is TGCGCCAGCAGCCGGACCCGGGACATAGTCACAGATACGCAGTATTTT. Amino acid sequence: CASSRTRDIVTDTQYF.

The chain uses TRBV7-9 and TRBJ2-1, with TRBD2 as a possible D gene (5 bases). With 1 base removed from V and 4 bases from J, the gap between germline ends came to 17 bases. CDR3 length equals 17 residues. Germline V gene sequence: CDR1 SEHNR, CDR2 FQNEAQ (reference sequence). DNA for the CDR3: TGTGCCAGCAGCTTAGGAGGTTTGGCGGGCTCTTACAATGAGCAGTTCTTC. Translated, it gives CASSLGGLAGSYNEQFF.

This clonotype was counted a few times. V gene TRBV20-1 combines with J gene TRBJ2-1, with 9 nucleotides matching TRBD1. The V gene's germline CDR1 is DFQATT and CDR2 SNEGSKA (reference sequence). The ends lost 6 bases at V and 8 bases at J; junction bases unmatched: 11. The CDR3 runs 14 residues. The CDR3 nucleotides read TGCAGTGCGAAGAGAGGGACAGGGATGTATGAGCAGTTCTTC. It encodes CSAKRGTGMYEQFF.

This chain uses TRBV28 with TRBJ1-4, with a possible D match to TRBD1 (5 bases). CDR1 and CDR2 from the germline V gene are MDHEN and SYDVKM. Between the trimmed V and J ends, which lost 7 bases and 8 bases, there was a span of 20 bases. This CDR3 contains 15 residues. In nucleotides, the CDR3 is TGTGCCAGCATCCCGGGGGTGGGAGTCCAAGAAAAACTGTTTTTT. Amino acid sequence: CASIPGVGVQEKLFF.

This clonotype was seen more than once but under ten times. The chain uses TRBV9 and TRBJ2-1, with D tentatively TRBD2 (6 bases). V was shortened by 0 bases and J by 6 bases, with 13 bases between the two germline ends. Germline-derived CDR1 and CDR2 are SGDLS and YYNGEE. This CDR3 is 15 amino acids long. CDR3 nucleotides: TGTGCCAGCAGCGTAGGAGGTCCCGGGGGCAATGAGCAGTTCTTC. Translation: CASSVGGPGGNEQFF.

The chain recombines TRBV28 with TRBJ2-5, with TRBD1 matching over 9 bases. Looked up from germline, CDR1 is MDHEN and CDR2 is SYDVKM. V shed 3 bases and J 5 bases; nucleotides not matched to a gene: 7. The CDR3 spans 15 residues. The CDR3 is CASSFGTGRVETQYF. The CDR3 coding sequence is TGTGCCAGCAGTTTCGGGACAGGGAGGGTCGAGACCCAGTACTTC.

The chain combines TRBV6-6 with TRBJ2-7; D ambiguous. The CDR3 length is 15 residues. The ends were cut back, 2 bases at V and 2 bases at J, with 13 bases in the middle. Per germline, CDR1 MNHNY and CDR2 SVGAGI (reference sequence). As DNA, the CDR3 is TGTGCCAGCAGTTACACCACCACGAAAGCCTACGAGCAGTACTTC. It translates to CASSYTTTKAYEQYF.

This rearrangement joins TRBV20-1 to TRBJ2-5, with D perhaps matching TRBD1 or TRBD2 (5 bases each). CDR1 and CDR2 from the germline V gene are DFQATT and SNEGSKA (reference sequence). This CDR3 has 14 residues. Trimming took off 4 bases at V and 3 bases at J, with 15 bases between the two ends. The CDR3 reads CSAMRGRQKETQYF. The CDR3 nucleotides read TGCAGTGCTATGAGGGGCCGGCAGAAAGAGACCCAGTACTTC.

This chain joins TRBV7-2 and TRBJ2-5; D not certain. The CDR3 is made up of 14 amino acids. CDR1 SGHTA and CDR2 FQGNSA come from the germline V gene. V was clipped by 6 bases and J by 5 bases, with 16 bases between them. CDR3 nucleotides: TGTGCCAGCAGGCCTCCAGGTTCTGGGGAGACCCAGTACTTC. It encodes CASRPPGSGETQYF. Full variable domain (remainder filled in from reference TRBV7-2 and TRBJ2-5): GAGVSQSPSNKVTEKGKDVELRCDPISGHTALYWYRQSLGQGLEFLIYFQGNSAPDKSGLPSDRFSAERTGGSVSTLTIQRTQQEDSAVYLCASRPPGSGETQYFGPGTRLLVL.

The chain employs TRBV29-1 and TRBJ2-1; weak D call: TRBD2 (5 bases). Germline V gives CDR1 SQVTM, CDR2 ANQGSEA. V shed 5 bases and J shed 4 bases, with 12 bases lying between them. The CDR3 consists of 13 residues. The DNA for the CDR3 is TGCAGCGTTCTTTTAGAGCGGTACAATGAGCAGTTCTTC. It encodes CSVLLERYNEQFF.

The rearrangement joins TRBV7-8 to TRBJ2-3, with 9 bases that match TRBD1. CDR1 SGHVS and CDR2 FQNEAQ come from the germline V gene. The CDR3 has 18 amino acids. Losses at the gene ends were 6 bases for V and 0 bases for J; bases not matched to a gene: 13. The CDR3 here is CASRIGTGKEYSTDTQYF. In DNA, the CDR3 is TGTGCCAGCAGGATCGGGACAGGGAAGGAGTATAGCACAGATACGCAGTATTTT.

The chain combines TRBV9 with TRBJ1-6; D is possibly TRBD1 (5 bases). CDR1 is SGDLS, CDR2 YYNGEE, per germline. This CDR3 comprises 16 residues. Trimming took off 0 bases at V and 5 bases at J, with 12 bases between the two ends. CDR3 in DNA: TGTGCCAGCAGCGTAGCAGGGAGGCCAAATAATTCACCCCTCCACTTT. This codes for CASSVAGRPNNSPLHF.

The V gene is TRBV7-2, the J gene TRBJ2-1; 8 bases map to TRBD2. V lost 5 bases and J lost 12; bases outside the gene matches: 12. Per the germline V gene, CDR1 is SGHTA and CDR2 is FQGNSA. The CDR3 is 14 residues long. This CDR3 reads CASSQDFAGGAQFF. The CDR3 DNA reads as TGTGCCAGCAGCCAGGACTTCGCCGGGGGGGCGCAGTTCTTC.

The V gene is TRBV20-1, the J gene TRBJ2-1; D is uncertain. The CDR3 totals 16 residues. The germline gives CDR1 DFQATT, CDR2 SNEGSKA (reference sequence). V gave up 0 bases and J gave up 4 bases, with 16 bases separating them. CDR3 sequence: CSARDLLASSYNEQFF. The CDR3 DNA follows: TGCAGTGCTAGAGATCTCTTGGCGAGCAGTTACAATGAGCAGTTCTTC.

The chain recombines TRBV7-6 with TRBJ2-7; no definite D call. The CDR3 is 14 residues long. Trimming removed 2 bases at V and 7 bases at J, with 15 bases between. Looked up from germline, CDR1 is SGHVS and CDR2 is FNYEAQ. CDR3 sequence (DNA): TGTGCCAGCAGCTTAAGTCTGCCTTGGGATGAGCAGTACTTC. Its protein product is CASSLSLPWDEQYF.

J is TRBJ2-5 and V is TRBV11-2; tentative D call: TRBD1 (6 bases). Germline V lookup: CDR1 SGHAT, CDR2 FQNNGV. This CDR3 has 14 amino acids. Trimming pared 2 bases from V and 4 bases from J, leaving 11 bases between. The CDR3 region is CASSLNPGVETQYF. The CDR3 DNA follows: TGTGCCAGCAGCTTAAATCCAGGGGTAGAGACCCAGTACTTC.

This clonotype has only a few counts. V gene TRBV10-3 combines with J gene TRBJ2-1; D tentatively fits TRBD1 or TRBD2 (6 bases each). CDR3 length: 13 residues. With 7 bases removed from V and 6 bases from J, the gap between germline ends came to 13 bases. Germline CDR1 is ENHRY and CDR2 is SYGVKD. The CDR3, as DNA: TGTGCCATCAAGGGGGTTAGCGGCAATGAGCAGTTCTTC. As protein: CAIKGVSGNEQFF.

This clonotype occurred once. CDR3 protein: CASSLRTGSGTYEQYF. The DNA for the CDR3 is TGTGCCAGCAGCTTGCGGACCGGGTCGGGAACCTACGAGCAGTACTTC. J is TRBJ2-7 and V is TRBV7-2; D is perhaps TRBD2 (5 bases). The V end lost 3 bases, the J end lost 2 bases, and 17 bases lay between the germline ends. The CDR3 is 16 amino acids. Germline values: CDR1 SGHTA, CDR2 FQGNSA.

The chain joins TRBV3-1 to TRBJ2-7, with 7 bases matching TRBD1. V was pared by 4 bases and J by 0 bases, with 12 bases of the junction left unmatched. The CDR3 runs to 17 residues. CDR1 and CDR2 (germline): LGHDT, YNNKEL (reference sequence). CDR3 DNA: TGTGCCAGCAGCCCAAGATACCCCAGGGACAGCTCCTACGAGCAGTACTTC. Translated: CASSPRYPRDSSYEQYF.

The V gene is TRBV7-2, the J gene TRBJ1-1; D is ambiguous. Germline V gives CDR1 SGHTA, CDR2 FQGNSA. Trimming removed 3 bases at V and 3 bases at J, with 11 bases between. The CDR3 is 14 amino acids. The CDR3 reads CASSLATEYTEAFF. CDR3 nucleotide sequence: TGTGCCAGCAGCTTGGCCACAGAATACACTGAAGCTTTCTTT.

About this clonotype: It may be a read error: a sequence one base away is much more abundant. The chain uses TRBV4-3 and TRBJ2-7; a possible D gene is TRBD1 (6 bases). Trimming took off 4 bases at V and 7 bases at J, with 20 bases between the two ends. The CDR3 spans 15 residues. Germline V gives CDR1 LGHNA, CDR2 YSLEER. The DNA for the CDR3 is TGCGCCAGCAGCCTCACCCAGGACAGAAACAATGAGCAGTACTTC. Its protein product is CASSLTQDRNNEQYF.

V usage is TRBV12-3 or TRBV12-4 and J usage is TRBJ1-3, with D perhaps TRBD1 (6 bases). The CDR3 spans 14 residues. Trimming took 1 base from V and 4 from J, leaving 8 bases between them. CDR3 sequence (DNA): TGTGCCAGCAGTTTAGGGGGGACAGGAAACACCATATATTTT. Its protein product is CASSLGGTGNTIYF.

Remarks on this clonotype: One end of the junction varies from germline; a read error may be responsible. The J gene is TRBJ2-5, the V gene TRBV7-2; 12 nucleotides match TRBD1. This CDR3 is 16 amino acids long. Per germline, CDR1 SGHTA and CDR2 FQGNSA. The CDR3 loop reads CASGLDSGQGAETQYF. The DNA of the CDR3 is TGTGCCAGCGGCTTAGACTCGGGACAGGGGGCAGAGACCCAGTACTTC. The variable domain in full, with the rest retrieved from reference TRBV7-2 and TRBJ2-5, is GAGVSQSPSNKVTEKGKDVELRCDPISGHTALYWYRQSLGQGLEFLIYFQGNSAPDKSGLPSDRFSAERTGGSVSTLTIQRTQQEDSAVYLCASGLDSGQGAETQYFGPGTRLLVL.

The genes are TRBV18 and TRBJ2-7; TRBD2 aligns across 8 bases. The J call is doubtful: the DNA matches TRBJ2-4 better. The CDR3 length is 15 residues. The germline CDR1 and CDR2 sequences are KGHSH and LQKENI. The CDR3 sequence: CASSHSAAGEDIQYF. The CDR3, as DNA: TGTGCCAGCTCCCATTCCGCAGCGGGGGAGGACATTCAGTACTTC.